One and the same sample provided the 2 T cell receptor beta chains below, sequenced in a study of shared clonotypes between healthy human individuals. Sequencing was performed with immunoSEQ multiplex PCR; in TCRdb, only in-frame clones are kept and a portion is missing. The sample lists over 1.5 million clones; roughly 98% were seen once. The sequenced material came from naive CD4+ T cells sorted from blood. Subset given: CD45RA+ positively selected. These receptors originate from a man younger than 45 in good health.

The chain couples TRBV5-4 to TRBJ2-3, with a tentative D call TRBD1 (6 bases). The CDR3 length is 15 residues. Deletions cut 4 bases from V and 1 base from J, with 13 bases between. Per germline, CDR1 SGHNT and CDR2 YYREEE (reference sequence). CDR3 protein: CASSPQGFGTDTQYF. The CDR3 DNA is TGTGCCAGCAGCCCACAGGGATTTGGCACAGATACGCAGTATTTT.

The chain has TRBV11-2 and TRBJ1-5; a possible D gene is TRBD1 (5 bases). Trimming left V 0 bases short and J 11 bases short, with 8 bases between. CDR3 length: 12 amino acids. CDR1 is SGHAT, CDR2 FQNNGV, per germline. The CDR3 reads CASSLDRASQHF. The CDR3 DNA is TGTGCCAGCAGCTTAGACAGGGCATCCCAGCATTTT.